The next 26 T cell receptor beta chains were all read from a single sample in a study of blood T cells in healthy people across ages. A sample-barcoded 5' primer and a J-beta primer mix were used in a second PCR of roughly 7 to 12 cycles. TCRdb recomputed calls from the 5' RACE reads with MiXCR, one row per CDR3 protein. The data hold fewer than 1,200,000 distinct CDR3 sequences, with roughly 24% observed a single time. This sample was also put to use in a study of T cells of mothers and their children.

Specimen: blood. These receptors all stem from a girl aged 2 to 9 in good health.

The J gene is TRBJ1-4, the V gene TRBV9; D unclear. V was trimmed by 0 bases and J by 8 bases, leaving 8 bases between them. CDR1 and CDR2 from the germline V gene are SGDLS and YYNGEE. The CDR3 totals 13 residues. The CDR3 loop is CASSVDSEEKLFF. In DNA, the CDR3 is TGTGCCAGCAGCGTAGACAGTGAGGAAAAACTGTTTTTT.

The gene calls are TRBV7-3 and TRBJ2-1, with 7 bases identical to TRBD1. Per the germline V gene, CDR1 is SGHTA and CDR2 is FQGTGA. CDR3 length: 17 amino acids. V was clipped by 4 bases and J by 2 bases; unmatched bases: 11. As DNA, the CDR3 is TGTGCCAGCAGCTCGGGAACCGACAGGGACACCTACAATGAGCAGTTCTTC. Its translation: CASSSGTDRDTYNEQFF.

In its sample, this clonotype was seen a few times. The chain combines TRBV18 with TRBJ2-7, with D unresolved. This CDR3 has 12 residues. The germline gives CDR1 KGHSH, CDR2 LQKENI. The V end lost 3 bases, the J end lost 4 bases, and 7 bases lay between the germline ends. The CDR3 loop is CASSPNIYEQYF. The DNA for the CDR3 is TGTGCCAGCTCACCGAACATTTACGAGCAGTACTTC.

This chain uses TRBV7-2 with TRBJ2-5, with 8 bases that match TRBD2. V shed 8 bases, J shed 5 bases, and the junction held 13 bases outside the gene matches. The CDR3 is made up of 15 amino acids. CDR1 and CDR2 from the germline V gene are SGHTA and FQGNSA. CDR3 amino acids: CASGSAGAVMETQYF. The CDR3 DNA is TGTGCCAGCGGATCAGCGGGAGCCGTTATGGAGACCCAGTACTTC.

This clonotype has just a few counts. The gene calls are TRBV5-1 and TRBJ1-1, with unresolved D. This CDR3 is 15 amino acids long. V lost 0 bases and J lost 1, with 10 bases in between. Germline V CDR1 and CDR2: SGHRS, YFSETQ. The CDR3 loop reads CASSLVYGTNTEAFF. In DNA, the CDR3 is TGCGCCAGCAGCTTGGTTTACGGAACGAACACTGAAGCTTTCTTT.

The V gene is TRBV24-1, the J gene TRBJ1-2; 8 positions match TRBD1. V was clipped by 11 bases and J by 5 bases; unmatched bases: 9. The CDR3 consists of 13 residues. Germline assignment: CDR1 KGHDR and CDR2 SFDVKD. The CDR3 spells CAIWTGKGYGYTF. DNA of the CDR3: TGTGCCATCTGGACAGGGAAGGGGTATGGCTACACCTTC.

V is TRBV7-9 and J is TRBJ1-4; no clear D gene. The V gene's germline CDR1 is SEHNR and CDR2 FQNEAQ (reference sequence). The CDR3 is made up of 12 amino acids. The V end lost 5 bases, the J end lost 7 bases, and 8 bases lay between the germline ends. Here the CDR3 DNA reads TGTGCCAGCAGCCATCCCGGTGAAAAACTGTTTTTT. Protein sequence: CASSHPGEKLFF.

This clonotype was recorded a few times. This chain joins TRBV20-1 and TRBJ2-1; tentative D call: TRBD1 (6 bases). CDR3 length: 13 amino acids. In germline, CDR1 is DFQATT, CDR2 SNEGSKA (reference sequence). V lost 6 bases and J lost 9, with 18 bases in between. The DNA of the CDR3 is TGCAGTGCAAGGCCTGGGGGCGTCCTTGAGCAGTTCTTC. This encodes CSARPGGVLEQFF.

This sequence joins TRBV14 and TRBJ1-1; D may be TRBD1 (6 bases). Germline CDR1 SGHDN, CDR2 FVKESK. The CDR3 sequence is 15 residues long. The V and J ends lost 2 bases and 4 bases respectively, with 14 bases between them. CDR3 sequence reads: CASSQWQGSVTEAFF. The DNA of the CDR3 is TGTGCCAGCAGCCAATGGCAGGGGTCGGTCACTGAAGCTTTCTTT. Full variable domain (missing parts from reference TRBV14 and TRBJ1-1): EAGVTQFPSHSVIEKGQTVTLRCDPISGHDNLYWYRRVMGKEIKFLLHFVKESKQDESGMPNNRFLAERTGGTYSTLKVQPAELEDSGVYFCASSQWQGSVTEAFFGQGTRLTVV.

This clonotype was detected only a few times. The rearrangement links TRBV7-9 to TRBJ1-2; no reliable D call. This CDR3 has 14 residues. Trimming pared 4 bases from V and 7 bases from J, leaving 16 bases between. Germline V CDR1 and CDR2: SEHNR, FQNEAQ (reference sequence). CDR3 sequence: CASSSGSPAGGYTF. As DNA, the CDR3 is TGTGCCAGCAGCTCGGGGTCCCCAGCGGGTGGCTACACCTTC.

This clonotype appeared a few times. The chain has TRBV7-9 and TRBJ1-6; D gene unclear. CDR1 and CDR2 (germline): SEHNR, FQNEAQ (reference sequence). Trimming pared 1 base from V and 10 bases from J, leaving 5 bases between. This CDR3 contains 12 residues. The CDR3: CASSLEESPLHF. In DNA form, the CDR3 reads TGTGCCAGCAGCTTAGAAGAGTCACCCCTCCACTTT.

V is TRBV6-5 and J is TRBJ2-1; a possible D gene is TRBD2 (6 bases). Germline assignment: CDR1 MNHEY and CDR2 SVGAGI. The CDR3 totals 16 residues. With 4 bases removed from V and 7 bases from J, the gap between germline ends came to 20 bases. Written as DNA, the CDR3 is TGTGCCAGCAGTTCATGGGTCGCGGCGGGGTCGAATGAGCAGTTCTTC. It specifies CASSSWVAAGSNEQFF.

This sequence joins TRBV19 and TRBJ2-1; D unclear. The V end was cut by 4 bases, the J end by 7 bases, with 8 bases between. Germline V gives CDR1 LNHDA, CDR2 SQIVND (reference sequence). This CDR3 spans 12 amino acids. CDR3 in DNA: TGTGCCAGTAGTAAGGTAGGGAATGAGCAGTTCTTC. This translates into CASSKVGNEQFF.

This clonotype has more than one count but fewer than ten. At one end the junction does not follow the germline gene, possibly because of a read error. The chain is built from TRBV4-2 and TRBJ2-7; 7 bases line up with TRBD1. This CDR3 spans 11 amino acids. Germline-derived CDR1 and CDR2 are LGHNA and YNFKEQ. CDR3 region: CASSEGGQTFF. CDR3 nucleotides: TGTGCCAGCAGCGAAGGGGGACAGACTTTTTTC.

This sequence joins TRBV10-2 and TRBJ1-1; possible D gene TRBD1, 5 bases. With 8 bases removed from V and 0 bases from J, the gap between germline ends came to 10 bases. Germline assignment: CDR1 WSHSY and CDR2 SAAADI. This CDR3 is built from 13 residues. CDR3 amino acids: CASGARLNTEAFF. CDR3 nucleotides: TGCGCCAGCGGGGCCCGATTGAACACTGAAGCTTTCTTT.

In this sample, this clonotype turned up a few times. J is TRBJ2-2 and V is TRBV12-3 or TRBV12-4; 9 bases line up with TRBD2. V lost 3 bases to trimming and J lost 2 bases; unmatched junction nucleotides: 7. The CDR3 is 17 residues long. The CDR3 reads CASSLVPSGENTGELFF. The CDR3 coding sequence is TGTGCCAGCAGTTTGGTGCCTAGCGGGGAAAACACCGGGGAGCTGTTTTTT.

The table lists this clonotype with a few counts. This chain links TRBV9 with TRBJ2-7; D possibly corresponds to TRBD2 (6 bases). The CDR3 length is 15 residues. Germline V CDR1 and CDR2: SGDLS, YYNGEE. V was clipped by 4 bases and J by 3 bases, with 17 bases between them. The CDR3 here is CASSPMGGEFYEQYF. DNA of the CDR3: TGTGCCAGCAGCCCCATGGGAGGAGAATTCTACGAGCAGTACTTC.

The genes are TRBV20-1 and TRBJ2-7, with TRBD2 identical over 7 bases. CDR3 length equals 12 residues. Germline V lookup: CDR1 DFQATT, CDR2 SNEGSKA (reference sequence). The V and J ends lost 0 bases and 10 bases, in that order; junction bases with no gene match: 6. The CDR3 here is CSARDAGGGQYF. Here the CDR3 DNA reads TGCAGTGCTAGAGATGCAGGCGGGGGACAGTACTTC.

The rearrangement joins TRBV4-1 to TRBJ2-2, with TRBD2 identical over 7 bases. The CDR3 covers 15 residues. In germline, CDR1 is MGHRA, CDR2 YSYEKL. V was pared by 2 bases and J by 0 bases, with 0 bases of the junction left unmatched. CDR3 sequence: CASSQLAANTGELFF. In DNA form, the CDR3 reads TGCGCCAGCAGCCAACTAGCGGCGAACACCGGGGAGCTGTTTTTT.

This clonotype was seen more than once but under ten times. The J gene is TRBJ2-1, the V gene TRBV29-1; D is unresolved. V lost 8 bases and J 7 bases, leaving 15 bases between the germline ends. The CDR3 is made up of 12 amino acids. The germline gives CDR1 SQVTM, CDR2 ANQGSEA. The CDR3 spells CSSRISENEQFF. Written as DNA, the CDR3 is TGCAGCTCCCGGATTTCGGAGAATGAGCAGTTCTTC.

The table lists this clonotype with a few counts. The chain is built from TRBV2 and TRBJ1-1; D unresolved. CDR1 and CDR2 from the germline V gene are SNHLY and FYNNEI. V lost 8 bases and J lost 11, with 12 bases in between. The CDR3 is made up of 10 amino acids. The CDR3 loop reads CASSGWVAFF. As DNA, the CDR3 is TGTGCCAGCTCTGGTTGGGTCGCTTTCTTT.

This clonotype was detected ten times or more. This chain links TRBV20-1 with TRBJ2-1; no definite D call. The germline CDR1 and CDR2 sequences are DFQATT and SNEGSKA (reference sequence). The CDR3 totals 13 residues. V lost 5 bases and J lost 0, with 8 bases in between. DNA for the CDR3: TGCAGTGCTCGCTTCAGCTCCTACAATGAGCAGTTCTTC. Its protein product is CSARFSSYNEQFF.

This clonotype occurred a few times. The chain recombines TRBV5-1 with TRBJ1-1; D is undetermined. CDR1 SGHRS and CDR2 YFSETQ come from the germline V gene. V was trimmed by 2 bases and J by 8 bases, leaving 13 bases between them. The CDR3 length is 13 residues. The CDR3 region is CASSLADRLEAFF. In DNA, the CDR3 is TGCGCCAGCAGCTTAGCGGACCGCTTGGAAGCTTTCTTT.

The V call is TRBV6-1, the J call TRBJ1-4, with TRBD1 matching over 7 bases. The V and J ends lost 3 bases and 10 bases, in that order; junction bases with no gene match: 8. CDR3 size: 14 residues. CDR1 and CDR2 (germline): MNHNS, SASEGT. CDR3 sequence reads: CASSDVRDSPKLFF. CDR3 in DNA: TGTGCCAGCAGTGACGTGAGGGACAGCCCAAAACTGTTTTTT.

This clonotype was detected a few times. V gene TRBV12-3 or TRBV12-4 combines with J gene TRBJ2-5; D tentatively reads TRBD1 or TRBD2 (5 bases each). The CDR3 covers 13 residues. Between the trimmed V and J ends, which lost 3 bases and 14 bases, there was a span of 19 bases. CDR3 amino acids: CASSLSLAYTGYF. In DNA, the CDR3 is TGTGCCAGCAGTTTGAGCCTAGCCTATACAGGATACTTC.

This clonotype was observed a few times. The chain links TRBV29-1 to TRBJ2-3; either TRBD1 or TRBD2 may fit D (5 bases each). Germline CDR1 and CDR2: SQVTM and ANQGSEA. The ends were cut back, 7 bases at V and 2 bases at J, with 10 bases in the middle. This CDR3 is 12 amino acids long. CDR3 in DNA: TGCAGCGGTGGGGACCACACAGATACGCAGTATTTT. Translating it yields CSGGDHTDTQYF.